This TCR beta chain was documented in a study of blood T cell repertoires in COVID-19. Clones were read by immunoSEQ multiplex PCR, and TCRdb kept only the in-frame ones, dropping some. Here the sample spans fewer than 350,000 clones, approximately 92% being singletons. Germline trimming cut 1 base from V and 6 bases from J; bases unmatched to any gene: 5. CDR1 is SGHRS and CDR2 is YFSETQ in the germline V gene. The CDR3 spans 15 residues. The material sequenced was peripheral blood. The V and J genes are TRBV5-1 and TRBJ1-4, with TRBD1 matching 8 bases. The receptor comes from a woman aged 30 to 39 with COVID-19, enrolled during active disease. The CDR3 DNA reads as TGCGCCAGCAGCTTGCTCTGGGGACAGGATGAAAAACTGTTTTTT. It yields the protein CASSLLWGQDEKLFF.